Listed here are 30 T cell receptor beta chains from one sample, sequenced in a study of shared clonotypes between healthy human individuals. Produced via immunoSEQ multiplex PCR; TCRdb's table is partial and in-frame only. The sample contains roughly 450,000 clones, 79% of which appear only once. Sequenced input: PBMCs. These receptors originate from a woman aged 40 to 50 in good health. Some clones in this sample may be carry-over from other donors' samples.

The V gene is TRBV5-4, the J gene TRBJ1-1; 8 bases are shared with TRBD1. The J segment lost 3 bases and the V segment lost 4 bases, leaving 5 bases of the junction unmatched. Germline loops: CDR1 SGHNT, CDR2 YYREEE (reference sequence). The CDR3 contains 14 residues. CDR3 DNA sequence: TGTGCCAGCAGCCGGACAGGGTCATACACTGAAGCTTTCTTT. Protein: CASSRTGSYTEAFF.

This clone was counted only a few times. The chain employs TRBV28 and TRBJ1-1; D gene unclear. The CDR3 runs to 14 residues. The ends were cut back, 2 bases at V and 0 bases at J, with 7 bases in the middle. CDR1 is MDHEN, CDR2 SYDVKM, per germline. The CDR3 spells CASSLAALNTEAFF. CDR3 bases: TGTGCCAGCAGTTTAGCAGCATTGAACACTGAAGCTTTCTTT.

The chain links TRBV6-1 to TRBJ2-1, with D uncertain. Per germline, CDR1 MNHNS and CDR2 SASEGT. V was trimmed by 1 base and J by 7 bases, leaving 20 bases between them. The CDR3 is made up of 17 amino acids. CDR3 region: CASSEGMQPPIRNEQFF. CDR3 sequence (DNA): TGTGCCAGCAGTGAAGGGATGCAACCCCCCATTCGGAATGAGCAGTTCTTC.

This clone was seen a handful of times. The CDR3 reads CASSGTGGPRDSPLHF. The DNA of the CDR3 is TGTGCCAGCAGCGGTACAGGGGGCCCGAGGGATTCACCCCTCCACTTT. V and J are TRBV28 and TRBJ1-6; the match to TRBD1 covers 9 bases. With 6 bases clipped from V and 8 bases from J, the junction kept 11 bases outside the gene matches. Germline-derived CDR1 and CDR2 are MDHEN and SYDVKM. This CDR3 contains 16 residues.

The chain employs TRBV19 and TRBJ2-5; D is perhaps TRBD1 (6 bases). The CDR3 runs 14 residues. V was shortened by 6 bases and J by 4 bases, with 15 bases between the two germline ends. Germline V CDR1 and CDR2: LNHDA, SQIVND (reference sequence). The CDR3 DNA sequence: TGTGCCAGTAGAGCTACAGGGTCGGGAGAGACCCAGTACTTC. Protein: CASRATGSGETQYF.

The rearrangement joins TRBV28 to TRBJ2-7, with TRBD2 matching 10 bases. This CDR3 is 16 amino acids long. The ends lost 7 bases at V and 2 bases at J; junction bases unmatched: 11. Germline CDR1 reads MDHEN; CDR2 reads SYDVKM. This CDR3 is CASTTPQRGGTYEQYF. The CDR3 DNA reads TGTGCCAGCACCACCCCCCAGCGGGGGGGAACCTACGAGCAGTACTTC.

V and J are TRBV6-1 and TRBJ2-3, with D uncertain. Germline V gives CDR1 MNHNS, CDR2 SASEGT. The CDR3 runs to 14 residues. Between the trimmed V and J ends, which lost 5 bases and 0 bases, there was a span of 9 bases. The CDR3 DNA reads TGTGCCAGCAGTAAAGGGCTGAGCACAGATACGCAGTATTTT. This encodes CASSKGLSTDTQYF.

This clone was observed a single time. In DNA form, the CDR3 reads TGTGCCAGCAGTAGCTGGGGGACAGAGTCCTACGAGCAGTACTTC. Encoded protein: CASSSWGTESYEQYF. The chain is built from TRBV6-5 and TRBJ2-7; the match to TRBD1 covers 7 bases. CDR1 is MNHEY and CDR2 is SVGAGI in the germline V gene. V was clipped by 5 bases and J by 1 base; unmatched bases: 8. The CDR3 is 15 amino acids.

The rearrangement uses TRBV27 and TRBJ2-5; D is perhaps TRBD2 (6 bases). The V gene's germline CDR1 is MNHEY and CDR2 SMNVEV (reference sequence). V dropped 2 bases and J dropped 3 bases, with 16 bases sitting between them. This CDR3 is 16 amino acids long. Written as DNA, the CDR3 is TGTGCCAGCAGTTTAACGGGAGACCCACGTAAAGAGACCCAGTACTTC. Translating gives CASSLTGDPRKETQYF.

This clone was observed once. This rearrangement joins TRBV7-8 to TRBJ2-2, with unresolved D. The V gene lost 4 bases and the J gene lost 6 bases, with 12 bases spanning the gap. This CDR3 spans 14 amino acids. In germline, CDR1 is SGHVS, CDR2 FQNEAQ. As DNA, the CDR3 is TGTGCCAGCAGCTACCTATTAATATCCGGGGAGCTGTTTTTT. Its protein is CASSYLLISGELFF.

The V gene is TRBV2, the J gene TRBJ1-3, with 7 bases fitting TRBD1. The trim removed 4 bases at V and 4 bases at J, leaving 1 base unmatched. The CDR3 loop spans 13 amino acids. The germline V gene has CDR1 SNHLY and CDR2 FYNNEI. The CDR3 sequence: CASSVGQGNTIYF. CDR3 in DNA: TGTGCCAGCAGTGTGGGACAGGGAAACACCATATATTTT.

The chain joins TRBV29-1 to TRBJ1-4; D gene unclear. CDR3 length: 13 residues. Germline CDR1 reads SQVTM; CDR2 reads ANQGSEA. The V end lost 4 bases, the J end lost 3 bases, and 9 bases lay between the germline ends. CDR3 DNA: TGCAGCGTTGGACGGGCGGCTAATGAAAAACTGTTTTTT. Translating gives CSVGRAANEKLFF.

This chain connects TRBV7-2 to TRBJ2-7; 9 nucleotides match TRBD2. CDR3 size: 20 residues. From germline, CDR1 is SGHTA and CDR2 FQGNSA. The ends lost 0 bases at V and 1 base at J; junction bases unmatched: 16. The CDR3 DNA sequence: TGTGCCAGCAGCTTAGCTCCTTTGGCGGGAGGGCCGGGGGAGTCCTACGAGCAGTACTTC. Translated: CASSLAPLAGGPGESYEQYF.

The chain uses TRBV6-1 and TRBJ1-1, with 8 bases matching TRBD1. The V gene's germline CDR1 is MNHNS and CDR2 SASEGT. With V trimmed by 7 bases and J by 5 bases, 6 bases remained unmatched. The CDR3 has 13 amino acids. The CDR3 loop is CASNQDRVTEAFF. The CDR3 DNA is TGTGCCAGCAACCAGGACAGGGTAACTGAAGCTTTCTTT.

The chain recombines TRBV2 with TRBJ2-5; D is unresolved. V was pared by 8 bases and J by 3 bases, with 10 bases between. CDR1 and CDR2 (germline): SNHLY, FYNNEI. There are 12 residues in the CDR3. CDR3 region: CASSAFEETQYF. The DNA for the CDR3 is TGTGCCAGCTCGGCTTTCGAAGAGACCCAGTACTTC.

The chain joins TRBV6-1 to TRBJ2-1; D unresolved. This CDR3 contains 13 residues. Germline V gene lookup returns CDR1 MNHNS and CDR2 SASEGT. Trimming removed 1 base at V and 2 bases at J, with 3 bases between. CDR3: CASSEGPYNEQFF. Written as DNA, the CDR3 is TGTGCCAGCAGTGAAGGGCCCTACAATGAGCAGTTCTTC.

The V and J genes are TRBV7-8 and TRBJ2-7, with TRBD2 identical over 8 bases. Germline trimming cut 6 bases from V and 7 bases from J; bases unmatched to any gene: 11. Germline V gives CDR1 SGHVS, CDR2 FQNEAQ. This CDR3 region has 14 residues. The CDR3: CASRTGGPTGEQYF. The CDR3 nucleotides read TGTGCCAGCAGAACGGGAGGGCCTACGGGAGAGCAGTACTTC.

This clone was detected once. J is TRBJ2-1 and V is TRBV7-2, with 8 nucleotides matching TRBD2. Germline CDR1 SGHTA, CDR2 FQGNSA. The V gene end was trimmed by 5 bases and the J gene end by 6 bases; junction bases not matched to a gene: 6. CDR3 length: 14 residues. CDR3 nucleotides: TGTGCCAGCAGCCATGGACTAGCCCCCAATGAGCAGTTCTTC. Translation gives CASSHGLAPNEQFF.

V gene TRBV19 combines with J gene TRBJ2-7, with D perhaps TRBD2 (6 bases). V was trimmed by 4 bases and J by 3 bases, leaving 13 bases between them. The CDR3 has 14 residues. CDR1 and CDR2 (germline): LNHDA, SQIVND (reference sequence). The CDR3 DNA is TGTGCCAGTAGTACCCGGGACTGGGGCTACGAGCAGTACTTC. This translates into CASSTRDWGYEQYF.

The rearrangement links TRBV9 to TRBJ2-2; D gene uncertain. V lost 4 bases, J lost 0 bases, and 13 bases lay in between. The CDR3 contains 16 residues. From germline, CDR1 is SGDLS and CDR2 YYNGEE. This chain's CDR3 is CASSFRTRPNTGELFF. The CDR3 DNA follows: TGTGCCAGCAGCTTCAGGACCCGACCGAACACCGGGGAGCTGTTTTTT.

The chain links TRBV28 to TRBJ1-4, with 7 bases that match TRBD1. Germline-derived CDR1 and CDR2 are MDHEN and SYDVKM. The CDR3 has 13 amino acids. V gave up 7 bases and J gave up 9 bases; unmatched junction bases: 8. Written as DNA, the CDR3 is TGTGCCAGCACTACCGGGACAGTCCAAAAACTGTTTTTT. As protein: CASTTGTVQKLFF.

The chain carries TRBV4-3 and TRBJ2-5, with TRBD1 matching over 7 bases. Germline CDR1 LGHNA, CDR2 YSLEER. This CDR3 region has 13 residues. J lost 5 bases, V lost 5 bases, and 5 bases had no gene match. The chain's CDR3 is CASSYRGGETQYF. The DNA of the CDR3 is TGCGCCAGCAGCTACAGGGGCGGCGAGACCCAGTACTTC.

For this clone: This sample also contains other DNA sequences that code for the same CDR3. The CDR3, as DNA: TGTGCCAGCAGTTTAAGACTGACTGAAGCTTTCTTT. Amino acid sequence: CASSLRLTEAFF. The V and J genes are TRBV28 and TRBJ1-1, with D hard to call. Germline-derived CDR1 and CDR2 are MDHEN and SYDVKM. This CDR3 has 12 amino acids. Trimming removed 2 bases at V and 5 bases at J, with 6 bases between.

The chain recombines TRBV19 with TRBJ2-1; D perhaps matches TRBD1 (6 bases). Trimming cost V 8 bases and J 4 bases, with 15 bases left between them. Germline values: CDR1 LNHDA, CDR2 SQIVND (reference sequence). This CDR3 is 14 amino acids long. Here the CDR3 reads CASRRTVLYNEQFF. The CDR3 DNA reads as TGTGCCAGTCGACGGACAGTCCTTTACAATGAGCAGTTCTTC.

Comments on this clone: The identical CDR3 is also encoded by other nucleotide sequences in the sample. The rearrangement uses TRBV5-1 and TRBJ2-7, with 7 bases fitting TRBD1. The CDR3 spans 14 residues. Germline V gives CDR1 SGHRS, CDR2 YFSETQ. V shed 0 bases, J shed 2 bases, and the junction held 2 bases outside the gene matches. The CDR3 is CASSLGQGAYEQYF. The CDR3 coding sequence is TGCGCCAGCAGCTTGGGCCAGGGGGCCTACGAGCAGTACTTC.

This clone was picked up a small number of times. The chain joins TRBV11-2 to TRBJ1-1; D possibly corresponds to TRBD1 (5 bases). The ends were cut back, 3 bases at V and 3 bases at J, with 8 bases in the middle. Germline CDR1 SGHAT, CDR2 FQNNGV. The CDR3 is made up of 13 amino acids. The CDR3 loop is CASSFGGHTEAFF. The DNA of the CDR3 is TGTGCCAGCAGCTTCGGGGGTCACACTGAAGCTTTCTTT. The full variable domain, completed using reference TRBV11-2 and TRBJ1-1, is EAGVAQSPRYKIIEKRQSVAFWCNPISGHATLYWYQQILGQGPKLLIQFQNNGVVDDSQLPKDRFSAERLKGVDSTLKIQPAKLEDSAVYLCASSFGGHTEAFFGQGTRLTVV.

The CDR3 spells CASSLSVGLYEQYF. The CDR3 nucleotides read TGTGCCAGCAGCTTGTCGGTCGGCCTTTACGAGCAGTACTTC. The V gene is TRBV5-6, the J gene TRBJ2-7; D is undetermined. The CDR3 is 14 residues long. V gave up 1 base and J gave up 4 bases, with 12 bases separating them. The germline gives CDR1 SGHDT, CDR2 YYEEEE.

The genes are TRBV19 and TRBJ2-5, with 9 positions matching TRBD1. V dropped 11 bases and J dropped 5; count of bases not matched to a gene: 6. The CDR3 spans 12 residues. CDR1 LNHDA and CDR2 SQIVND come from the germline V gene (reference sequence). The CDR3 region has the DNA TGTGCCTCTACAGGGGGCGGCGAGACCCAGTACTTC. This encodes CASTGGGETQYF.

The chain carries TRBV4-2 and TRBJ2-1; D unresolved. Trimming cost V 4 bases and J 5 bases, with 9 bases left between them. The CDR3 consists of 13 residues. CDR1 LGHNA and CDR2 YNFKEQ come from the germline V gene. CDR3 amino acids: CASSLHFNNEQFF. In DNA form, the CDR3 reads TGTGCCAGCAGCCTCCACTTTAACAATGAGCAGTTCTTC.

The chain has TRBV9 and TRBJ2-1, with D uncertain. V lost 0 bases and J lost 7, with 14 bases in between. CDR1 is SGDLS, CDR2 YYNGEE, per germline. The CDR3 is 15 amino acids. The CDR3 DNA reads TGTGCCAGCAGCGTAGTCGGCCGTCCGGTGAATGAGCAGTTCTTC. Protein sequence: CASSVVGRPVNEQFF.